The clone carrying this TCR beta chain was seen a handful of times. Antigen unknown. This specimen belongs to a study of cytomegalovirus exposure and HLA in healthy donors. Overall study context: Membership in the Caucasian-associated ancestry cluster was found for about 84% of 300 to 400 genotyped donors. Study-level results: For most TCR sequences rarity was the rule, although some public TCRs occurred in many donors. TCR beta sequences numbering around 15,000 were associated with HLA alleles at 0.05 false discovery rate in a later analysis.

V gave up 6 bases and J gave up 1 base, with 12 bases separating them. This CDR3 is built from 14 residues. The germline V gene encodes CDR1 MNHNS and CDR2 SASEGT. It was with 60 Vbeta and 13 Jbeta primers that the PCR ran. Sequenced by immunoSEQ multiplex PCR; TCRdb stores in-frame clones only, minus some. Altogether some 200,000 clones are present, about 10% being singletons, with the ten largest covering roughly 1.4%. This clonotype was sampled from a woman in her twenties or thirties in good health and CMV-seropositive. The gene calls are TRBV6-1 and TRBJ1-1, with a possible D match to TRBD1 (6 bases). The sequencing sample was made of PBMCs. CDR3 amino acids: CASRAWDTNTEAFF. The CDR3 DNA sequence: TGTGCCAGCAGAGCCTGGGACACGAACACTGAAGCTTTCTTT.